This section outlines one T cell receptor (beta chain) sequence together with its context. The CDR3 sequence is 15 residues long. PCR amplification relied on 60 Vbeta primers (plus 13 Jbeta primers). The data were produced by immunoSEQ multiplex PCR, yet TCRdb's version contains in-frame clones alone and is incomplete. The data contain 100,000 to 150,000 clones, approximately 80% of them singletons. The sample belongs to a study of cytomegalovirus exposure and HLA in healthy donors. Study context: An earlier analysis found fewer than 120 million unique TCR beta sequences from 200 million or so T cells.

The sample comprised PBMCs. The TCR originated in a man in his forties or fifties in good health and CMV-seropositive. V and J are TRBV21-1 and TRBJ2-7; TRBD2 reflects the table's D call only, with no check against the DNA. TRBV21-1 is shown as a pseudogene. As DNA, the CDR3 is TGTGCCCCAGTTAAAGCGGGAGGGGTGTCCTACGAGCAGTACTTC. Protein: CAPVKAGGVSYEQYF.